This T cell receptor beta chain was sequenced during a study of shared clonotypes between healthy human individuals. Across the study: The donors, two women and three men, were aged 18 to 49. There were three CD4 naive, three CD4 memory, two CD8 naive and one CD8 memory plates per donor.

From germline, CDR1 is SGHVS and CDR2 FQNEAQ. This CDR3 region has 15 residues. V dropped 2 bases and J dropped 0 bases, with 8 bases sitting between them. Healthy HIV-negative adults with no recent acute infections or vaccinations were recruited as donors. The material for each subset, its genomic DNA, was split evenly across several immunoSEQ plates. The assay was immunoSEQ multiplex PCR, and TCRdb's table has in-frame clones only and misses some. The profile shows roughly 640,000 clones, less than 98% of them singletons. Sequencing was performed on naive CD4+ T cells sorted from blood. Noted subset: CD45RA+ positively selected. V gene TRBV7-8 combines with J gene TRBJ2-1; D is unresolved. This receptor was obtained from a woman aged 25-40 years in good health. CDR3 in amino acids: CASSLRISSYNEQFF. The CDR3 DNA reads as TGTGCCAGCAGCTTACGGATTAGCTCCTACAATGAGCAGTTCTTC.